What follows are 21 T cell receptor beta chains derived from one specimen sequenced in a study of T-cell reconstitution after alpha-beta-depleted transplantation in children. Preparation of the TCRbeta library used unique molecular identifiers. One entry per CDR3 protein, called by TCRdb with MiXCR from the PCR reads. This table holds 70,000 to 95,000 distinct CDR3 sequences, about 14% found once. This specimen was PBMCs, mostly from graft donor cells, taken 180 days after TCRalphabeta/CD19-depleted stem cell transplant. These receptors all stem from a male patient between 2 and 15 years old who had a stem cell transplant for acute lymphoblastic leukemia, so the T cells may come from the graft donor.

The genes are TRBV20-1 and TRBJ1-4, with D perhaps matching TRBD1 (6 bases). Germline CDR1 DFQATT, CDR2 SNEGSKA (reference sequence). The CDR3 loop spans 13 amino acids. Trimming shortened V by 3 bases and J by 7 bases, and 12 bases separated the two germline ends. CDR3 sequence (DNA): TGCAGTGCTAGGGGAGGGGGTGGTGAAAAACTGTTTTTT. It yields the protein CSARGGGGEKLFF.

This clonotype was observed a few times. This chain connects TRBV6-5 to TRBJ2-4; no reliable D call. Germline lookup yields CDR1 MNHEY and CDR2 SVGAGI. The CDR3 is made up of 16 amino acids. Trimming removed 0 bases at V and 0 bases at J, with 9 bases between. CDR3 sequence (DNA): TGTGCCAGCAGTTACTCTGGCAGCTTAGCCAAAAACATTCAGTACTTC. Translated, it gives CASSYSGSLAKNIQYF.

V and J are TRBV12-3 or TRBV12-4 and TRBJ1-2; possibly TRBD1 for D (5 bases). With 2 bases removed from V and 7 bases from J, the gap between germline ends came to 8 bases. The CDR3 consists of 12 residues. The CDR3: CASSLQGSGYTF. The CDR3, as DNA: TGTGCCAGCAGTTTACAGGGAAGTGGCTACACCTTC.

This clonotype was seen more than once but under ten times. The chain carries TRBV30 and TRBJ1-3; the D is unclear. Germline loops: CDR1 GTSNPN, CDR2 SVGIG (reference sequence). Between the trimmed V and J ends, which lost 3 bases and 4 bases, there was a span of 13 bases. The CDR3 contains 14 residues. DNA of the CDR3: TGTGCCTGGAGGATCCCTGGGTCCGGAAACACCATATATTTT. It codes for CAWRIPGSGNTIYF.

This clonotype was seen many times. The rearrangement joins TRBV20-1 to TRBJ2-1; D ambiguous. CDR1 and CDR2 from the germline V gene are DFQATT and SNEGSKA (reference sequence). This CDR3 region has 14 residues. Trimming removed 1 base at V and 3 bases at J, with 10 bases between. The DNA of the CDR3 is TGCAGTGCTAGAGCCTTCGAATACTACAATGAGCAGTTCTTC. Protein sequence: CSARAFEYYNEQFF.

V usage is TRBV20-1 and J usage is TRBJ2-7, with D possibly being TRBD1 or TRBD2 (5 bases each). Trimming removed 6 bases at V and 0 bases at J, with 15 bases between. The CDR3 loop spans 14 amino acids. Germline values: CDR1 DFQATT, CDR2 SNEGSKA (reference sequence). CDR3 nucleotides: TGCAGTGCCACGATGGGACCGAGCTCCTACGAGCAGTACTTC. Protein: CSATMGPSSYEQYF.

This rearrangement joins TRBV7-2 to TRBJ1-1; D perhaps matches TRBD1 (5 bases). CDR3 size: 13 residues. The V gene's germline CDR1 is SGHTA and CDR2 FQGNSA. V was trimmed by 2 bases and J by 6 bases, leaving 10 bases between them. CDR3 sequence reads: CASSLFAGAEAFF. The CDR3 bases are TGTGCCAGCAGCTTATTTGCGGGGGCTGAAGCTTTCTTT.

This clonotype occurred many times. The CDR3 DNA reads as TGCGCCAGCAGCTTATGGGACAGGGGGAGAGATACGCAGTATTTT. Residues: CASSLWDRGRDTQYF. V and J are TRBV5-1 and TRBJ2-3; 11 bases align to TRBD1. The V and J ends lost 2 bases and 5 bases, in that order; junction bases with no gene match: 4. CDR3 length equals 15 residues. The V gene's germline CDR1 is SGHRS and CDR2 YFSETQ.

The chain links TRBV12-3 or TRBV12-4 to TRBJ2-1, with 7 bases that match TRBD2. The CDR3 length is 13 residues. With 6 bases clipped from V and 7 bases from J, the junction kept 6 bases outside the gene matches. The CDR3 here is CASSLGGGNEQFF. The CDR3 coding sequence is TGTGCCAGCAGCCTGGGGGGGGGGAATGAGCAGTTCTTC.

The chain recombines TRBV7-8 with TRBJ2-7, with a tentative D call TRBD1 (8 bases). CDR3 length: 17 residues. V was cut by 5 bases and J by 4 bases, with 24 bases left in between. Germline loops: CDR1 SGHVS, CDR2 FQNEAQ. This CDR3 is CASSNLRGRDRHYEQYF. In nucleotides, the CDR3 is TGTGCCAGCAGCAATTTGAGGGGGAGGGACAGGCATTACGAGCAGTACTTC.

This clonotype showed up just a few times. CDR3 DNA: TGTGCCAGCAGCTCTATTTGGGGGGCGCGAGAAAACACCATATATTTT. Its translation: CASSSIWGARENTIYF. V usage is TRBV7-9 and J usage is TRBJ1-3, with D perhaps matching TRBD1 (6 bases). V shed 4 bases and J shed 6 bases, with 19 bases lying between them. This CDR3 has 16 residues. Germline V CDR1 and CDR2: SEHNR, FQNEAQ (reference sequence).

The chain combines TRBV11-1 with TRBJ1-1; D call uncertain. The germline V and J ends were trimmed by 0 bases and 2 bases, with 19 bases remaining between them. The germline CDR1 and CDR2 sequences are SGHAT and FQDESV (reference sequence). The CDR3 is made up of 18 amino acids. The CDR3: CASSLALGSVSANTEAFF. The CDR3 DNA reads TGTGCCAGCAGCTTAGCGCTGGGGAGTGTCAGCGCCAACACTGAAGCTTTCTTT.

The rearrangement links TRBV20-1 to TRBJ2-3; maybe TRBD2 (7 bases). Between the trimmed V and J ends, which lost 5 bases and 4 bases, there was a span of 16 bases. CDR1 and CDR2 (germline): DFQATT, SNEGSKA (reference sequence). The CDR3 is made up of 14 amino acids. DNA of the CDR3: TGCAGTGCTGGGGACATAGCGGGCCCAGATACGCAGTATTTT. The encoded protein is CSAGDIAGPDTQYF.

This rearrangement joins TRBV12-3 or TRBV12-4 to TRBJ2-1; D gene uncertain. The CDR3 loop spans 14 amino acids. Trimming shortened V by 7 bases and J by 0 bases, and 10 bases separated the two germline ends. The CDR3 DNA reads TGTGCCAGCACCGACGGAGACTCCTACAATGAGCAGTTCTTC. Translating gives CASTDGDSYNEQFF.

The rearrangement links TRBV11-2 to TRBJ2-1; D might be TRBD1 or TRBD2, each matching 5 bases. Germline-derived CDR1 and CDR2 are SGHAT and FQNNGV. This CDR3 contains 14 residues. V lost 2 bases and J lost 8, with 13 bases in between. CDR3 coding DNA: TGTGCCAGCAGCTTAATAGGGACCCCGGATGAGCAGTTCTTC. As protein: CASSLIGTPDEQFF. Full variable domain (missing parts from reference TRBV11-2 and TRBJ2-1): EAGVAQSPRYKIIEKRQSVAFWCNPISGHATLYWYQQILGQGPKLLIQFQNNGVVDDSQLPKDRFSAERLKGVDSTLKIQPAKLEDSAVYLCASSLIGTPDEQFFGPGTRLTVL.

The sample holds a few counts of this clonotype. The chain recombines TRBV20-1 with TRBJ2-3, with a possible D match to TRBD1 (6 bases). CDR1 is DFQATT and CDR2 is SNEGSKA in the germline V gene (reference sequence). The CDR3 length is 15 residues. The V gene lost 2 bases and the J gene lost 4 bases, with 16 bases spanning the gap. CDR3 region: CSARPGHIAADTQYF. The CDR3 nucleotides are TGCAGTGCTAGACCGGGACACATAGCAGCAGATACGCAGTATTTT.

At least ten counts were recorded for this clonotype. V gene TRBV6-2 or TRBV6-3 combines with J gene TRBJ1-5; D gene unclear. The length of the CDR3 is 11 residues. Germline lookup yields CDR1 MNHEY and CDR2 SVGEGT. The V end was cut by 6 bases, the J end by 9 bases, with 9 bases between. The CDR3 reads CASSQGSPQHF. The CDR3 DNA is TGTGCCAGCAGCCAAGGCTCGCCCCAGCATTTT.

This clonotype was seen repeatedly, ten times or more. The genes are TRBV28 and TRBJ2-7; D may be TRBD2 (6 bases). In germline, CDR1 is MDHEN, CDR2 SYDVKM. The CDR3 contains 15 residues. With 7 bases removed from V and 0 bases from J, the gap between germline ends came to 16 bases. CDR3 in DNA: TGTGCCAGCACCTACCACGGGAGTGGCTCCTACGAGCAGTACTTC. Amino acid sequence: CASTYHGSGSYEQYF.

A few counts support this clonotype. This chain's CDR3 is CASSQDGQLNSPLHF. For the CDR3, the DNA is TGCGCCAGCAGCCAAGACGGACAGCTAAATTCACCCCTCCACTTT. This rearrangement joins TRBV4-1 to TRBJ1-6; tentative D call: TRBD1 (6 bases). The ends were cut back, 0 bases at V and 7 bases at J, with 10 bases in the middle. The CDR3 loop spans 15 amino acids. Germline assignment: CDR1 MGHRA and CDR2 YSYEKL.

The chain recombines TRBV7-9 with TRBJ2-5; 8 nucleotides align to TRBD2. From germline, CDR1 is SEHNR and CDR2 FQNEAQ (reference sequence). CDR3 length: 17 residues. The V segment lost 7 bases and the J segment 5 bases; nucleotides outside the gene matches: 18. CDR3 residues: CASTPLSGSGVRETQYF. CDR3 nucleotide sequence: TGTGCCAGCACCCCCCTGAGCGGGAGCGGCGTGCGGGAGACCCAGTACTTC.

The chain carries TRBV2 and TRBJ2-7; 7 bases are a match to TRBD1. There are 14 residues in the CDR3. In germline, CDR1 is SNHLY, CDR2 FYNNEI. The V gene end was trimmed by 10 bases and the J gene end by 1 base; junction bases not matched to a gene: 10. The CDR3 DNA follows: TGTGCCACCAGACAGGGTCTCACTTCCTACGAGCAGTACTTC. This gives the protein CATRQGLTSYEQYF.